What follows is one T cell receptor beta chain and its context. The target antigen is unknown. CD4+ T cells that had been cultured provided DNA sequenced with the Oncomine TCR Beta short-read assay. MiXCR, run by TCRdb on the PCR reads, gives a single entry per CDR3 protein. In the table there are tens of thousands of distinct CDR3 sequences, around three quarters of which are singletons. Specified treatment: roughly ten-day PBMC culture with coronavirus spike peptide pools or control peptides (ViraFEST assay). A half-volume replacement of the medium with fresh IL-2 medium was performed on days 3 and 7. Trimming took 3 bases from V and 5 from J, leaving 14 bases between them. This CDR3 spans 15 amino acids. Germline V gene data show CDR1 as MNHEY and CDR2 as SVGEGT. This entry comes from a study of vaccination and CD4 T cells after COVID-19. About the research overall: Investigators stimulated cells with overlapping spike peptides drawn from SARS-CoV-2, HCoV-NL63, HCoV-OC43 and HCoV-229E.

Sequencing was done on a sample of CD4+ T cells from blood, cultured in vitro. The gene calls are TRBV6-2 or TRBV6-3 and TRBJ1-5; D is possibly TRBD1 (6 bases). The clonotype was recovered from a human donor who had recovered from COVID-19. Here the CDR3 DNA reads TGTGCCAGCAGTTATCCGCGGGGGCAACATCAGCCCCAGCATTTT. This translates into CASSYPRGQHQPQHF.